This record looks at one T cell receptor (beta chain) sequence and its context. Participants reported their clinical history, and cohort assignment relied on those reports. Within the 2 weeks before study entry, each person in the exposed group met a COVID-19 case. Profiling relied on immunoSEQ multiplex PCR, and the TCRdb table lists in-frame clones only, not all of them. The sample lists approximately 400,000 clones; about nine tenths were seen once. The sample originates from a study of blood T cell repertoires in COVID-19. In the study overall: Researchers got acute and convalescent COVID-19 samples from the United States, Italy and Spain.

The CDR3 runs 15 residues. Losses at the gene ends were 4 bases for V and 1 base for J; bases not matched to a gene: 4. The germline gives CDR1 MGHRA, CDR2 YSYEKL. The specimen sequenced was PBMCs or T cells enriched from blood (not recorded which). The sequence was obtained from a woman between 35 and 50 years old who had been exposed to COVID-19. The rearrangement joins TRBV4-1 to TRBJ1-1; 9 nucleotides agree with TRBD1. The CDR3 nucleotides are TGCGCCAGCAGCCCACGACAGGGGGAGAACACTGAAGCTTTCTTT. This sequence encodes CASSPRQGENTEAFF.